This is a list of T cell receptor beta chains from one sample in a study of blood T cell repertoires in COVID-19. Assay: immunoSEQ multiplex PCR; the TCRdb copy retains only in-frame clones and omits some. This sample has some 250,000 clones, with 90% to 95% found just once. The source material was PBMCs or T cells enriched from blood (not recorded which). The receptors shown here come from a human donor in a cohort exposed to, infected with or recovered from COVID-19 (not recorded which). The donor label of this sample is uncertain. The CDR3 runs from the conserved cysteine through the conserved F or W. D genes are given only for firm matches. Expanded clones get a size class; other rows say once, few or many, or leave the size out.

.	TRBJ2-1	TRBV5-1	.	TGCGCCAGCAGCTTGGATGGGGCCGCTCTAAATGAGCAGTTCTTC	CASSLDGAALNEQFF
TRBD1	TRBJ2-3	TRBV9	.	TGTGCCAGCAGCGTGGAGACAGGGGTTACGCAGTATTTT	CASSVETGVTQYF
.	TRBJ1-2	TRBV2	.	TGTGCCAGCAGTGACGATTCCTCTAGGCATGGCTACACCTTC	CASSDDSSRHGYTF
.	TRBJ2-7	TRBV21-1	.	TGTGCCAGCAGCAAGGGACAGGGAATCTCCTACGAGCAGTACTTC	CASSKGQGISYEQYF
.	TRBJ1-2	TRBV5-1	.	TGCGCCAGCAGCCCCGTGAGCGTCCTAACTAAAGATGGCTACACCTTC	CASSPVSVLTKDGYTF
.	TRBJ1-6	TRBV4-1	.	TGCGCCAGCAGCCAAGAGGATATCAGTGCAGGGGCTAGGGGGTCACCCCTCCACTTT	CASSQEDISAGARGSPLHF
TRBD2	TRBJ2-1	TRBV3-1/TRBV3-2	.	TGTGCCAGCAGCCTCTCGTCCGCTAGCGGGGGTTACAATGAGCAGTTCTTC	CASSLSSASGGYNEQFF
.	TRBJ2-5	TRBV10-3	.	TGTGCCATCAGTGAGTCTGGGCAGAAAGAGACCCAGTACTTC	CAISESGQKETQYF
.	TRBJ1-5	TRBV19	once	TGTGCCAGTAGTGCCACCCGGAATCAGCCCCAGCATTTT	CASSATRNQPQHF
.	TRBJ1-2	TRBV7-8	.	TGTGCCAGCAGCTTATGGGGAGGCGGGAGCTATGGCTACACCTTC	CASSLWGGGSYGYTF
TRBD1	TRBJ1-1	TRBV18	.	TGTGCCAGCTCACCACAGGGGGCGGGAACTGAAGCTTTCTTT	CASSPQGAGTEAFF
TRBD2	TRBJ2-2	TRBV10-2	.	TGCGCCACTCATAGCGGGGGGGCCCACACCGGGGAGCTGTTTTTT	CATHSGGAHTGELFF
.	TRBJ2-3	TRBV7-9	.	TGTGCCAGCAGCTTAATGCAGGGAACAGATACGCAGTATTTT	CASSLMQGTDTQYF
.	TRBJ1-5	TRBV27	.	TGTGCCAGCAGCCCTAACTACAGCAATCAGCCCCAGCATTTT	CASSPNYSNQPQHF
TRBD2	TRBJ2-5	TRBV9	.	TGTGCCAGCAGCGTAGCAGCGGGGGAAGAGACCCAGTACTTC	CASSVAAGEETQYF
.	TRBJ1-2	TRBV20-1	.	TGCAGTGCCAGTGGGTACGGGTTTGGTCCGACAGGAATCTATGGCTACACCTTC	CSASGYGFGPTGIYGYTF
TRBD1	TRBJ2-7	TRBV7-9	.	TGTGCCAGCAGCTTTGGGACAGGGGGCGGATACGAGCAGTACTTC	CASSFGTGGGYEQYF
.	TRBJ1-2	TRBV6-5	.	TGTGCCAGCAGAACGAACCCGAGCCACTATGGCTACACCTTC	CASRTNPSHYGYTF
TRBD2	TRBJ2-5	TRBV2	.	TGTGCCAGCATTAGCGGGGGGGCGGAGACCCAGTACTTC	CASISGGAETQYF
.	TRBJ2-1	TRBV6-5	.	TGTGCCAGCAGTCCCGAGGGTTTCGACAATGAGCAGTTCTTC	CASSPEGFDNEQFF
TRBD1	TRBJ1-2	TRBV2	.	TGTGCCAGCAGTGATGGGAGACAGGGCTGGGGGGGCTACACCTTC	CASSDGRQGWGGYTF
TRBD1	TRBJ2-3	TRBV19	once	TGTGCCAGTAGTAGGGGACAGGGCACAGATACGCAGTATTTT	CASSRGQGTDTQYF
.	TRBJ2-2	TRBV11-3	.	TGTGCCAGCAGCTTATCTACCGGGGAGCTGTTTTTT	CASSLSTGELFF
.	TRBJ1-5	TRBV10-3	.	TGTGCCATCAGTGAGGCTGCGGGACCCGCGAGCAATCAGCCCCAGCATTTT	CAISEAAGPASNQPQHF
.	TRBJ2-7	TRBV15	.	TGTGCCACCAGCAAGGACAGAATTATCTCCTACGAGCAGTACTTC	CATSKDRIISYEQYF
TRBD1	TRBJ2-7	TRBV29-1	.	TGCAGCGTTCGACAGGGGGCGAGGTACGAGCAGTACTTC	CSVRQGARYEQYF
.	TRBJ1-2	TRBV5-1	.	TGCGCCAGCAGCTTGAGAGGGGGTTATGGCTACACCTTC	CASSLRGGYGYTF
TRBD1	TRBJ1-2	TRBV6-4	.	TGTGCCACCTCCGACAGGGGTAAAGGGAACTATGGCTACACCTTC	CATSDRGKGNYGYTF
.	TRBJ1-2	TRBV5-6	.	TGTGCCAGCAGCTTGGCAGGGGCGGAAGGCTACACCTTC	CASSLAGAEGYTF
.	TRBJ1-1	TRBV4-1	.	TGCGCCAGCAGCCACGTTGCTCAGGCCACCGGCACTGAAGCTTTCTTT	CASSHVAQATGTEAFF
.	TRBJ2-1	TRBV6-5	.	TGTGCCAGCAGTAAGACCCGGGGGTTAGGGAATGAGCAGTTCTTC	CASSKTRGLGNEQFF
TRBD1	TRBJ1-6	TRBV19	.	TGTGCCAGTACCAAGACAGGGGGAGAAGATTCACCCCTCCACTTT	CASTKTGGEDSPLHF
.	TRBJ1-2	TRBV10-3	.	TGTGCCATCAGTGAGCCCCGGGGGGAGCCGCACTATGGCTACACCTTC	CAISEPRGEPHYGYTF
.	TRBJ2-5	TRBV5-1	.	TGCGCCAGCAGCTTGGAACCGACAGGCCCCAGGGAGACCCAGTACTTC	CASSLEPTGPRETQYF
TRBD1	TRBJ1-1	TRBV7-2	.	TGTGCCAGCAGCTTAGGGACAGGGGTTACTGAAGCTTTCTTT	CASSLGTGVTEAFF
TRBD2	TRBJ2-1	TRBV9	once	TGTGCCAGCAGCGCGCCACGGGGGGGACTAGCACGCAATGAGCAGTTCTTC	CASSAPRGGLARNEQFF
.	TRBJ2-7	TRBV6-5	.	TGTGCCAGCAGTTACGAGTTTTCCTACGAGCAGTACTTC	CASSYEFSYEQYF
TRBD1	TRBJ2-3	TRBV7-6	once	TGTGCCAGCAGCCAAGAGAACAGGGGTACTAGCACAGATACGCAGTATTTT	CASSQENRGTSTDTQYF
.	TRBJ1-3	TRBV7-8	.	TGTGCCAGCCAGGGGGGAAACACCATATATTTT	CASQGGNTIYF
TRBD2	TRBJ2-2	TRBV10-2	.	TGCGCCAGCAGGGAGCGGGGGGGTCACACCGGGGAGCTGTTTTTT	CASRERGGHTGELFF